This TCR beta chain was sequenced for a study of regulatory T cells in long-lasting Graves disease. The time point here: persistent/refractory GD, antithyroid drugs over 5 years with positive TRAb. Construction of the TCR library relied on RNA isolated from PBMCs. Criteria from the American Thyroid Association guidelines were applied to diagnose Graves' disease. For TCR beta, libraries came from iRepertoire HTBI primers and Arm-PCR of CDR3 regions. MiXCR was run by TCRdb on the multiplex PCR reads, yielding one entry per CDR3 protein. The sample lists roughly 400,000 distinct CDR3 sequences; around 20% were seen once. CDR3 length: 11 amino acids. Germline CDR1 MGHRA, CDR2 YSYEKL. The V end was cut by 5 bases, the J end by 7 bases, with 8 bases between. Regarding the study as a whole: Persistent disease exhibited a predilection for TRBV28, TRBJ1-2 and TRBJ2-5. A greater number of public clonotypes (around 3,000) was shared by persistent patients than by new patients (over 900). Lower TCR diversity characterized persistent Graves' patients relative to newly diagnosed patients.

This clonotype was observed a handful of times. The antigen is unknown. This receptor was identified in a female donor with Graves disease. The J gene is TRBJ2-5, the V gene TRBV4-1, with unresolved D. The starting material was peripheral blood mononuclear cells (PBMCs), obtained when the disease was refractory, from a patient treated with antithyroid drugs. In DNA form, the CDR3 reads TGCGCCAGCAGCGGCCCCGGGACCCAGTACTTC. This encodes CASSGPGTQYF.